This passage covers 2 T cell receptor beta chains from one sample sequenced in a study of Ad26.COV2.S vaccination and SARS-CoV-2 variants. Clones were sequenced by immunoSEQ multiplex PCR, and TCRdb holds only the in-frame ones, with some missing. Among a few hundred thousand clones, 90% were seen once, and the ten largest hold about 4.5%. The treatment is: about 20 received Ad26.COV2.S at low or high dose, single or two shots; several received placebo; per-sample allocation not given. Specimens were obtained on day 63 following the first vaccine or placebo injection. The input for sequencing was peripheral blood, taken in a trial of Ad26.COV2.S vaccine versus placebo. The receptors originated from a person aged 18-65 years who received the Ad26.COV2.S COVID-19 vaccine or a placebo.

This chain connects TRBV7-2 to TRBJ2-1; TRBD2 agrees at 7 bases. With 2 bases clipped from V and 6 bases from J, the junction kept 7 bases outside the gene matches. Germline-derived CDR1 and CDR2 are SGHTA and FQGNSA. The CDR3 is 15 amino acids. The CDR3 here is CASSLFGGRANEQFF. The CDR3 DNA reads as TGTGCCAGCAGCTTATTCGGGGGGAGGGCCAATGAGCAGTTCTTC.

This sequence joins TRBV4-2 and TRBJ2-2; possibly TRBD2 for D (6 bases). This CDR3 region has 16 residues. Germline CDR1 is LGHNA and CDR2 is YNFKEQ. Trimming shortened V by 1 base and J by 3 bases, and 12 bases separated the two germline ends. CDR3 sequence reads: CASSQVGGKDTGELFF. CDR3 sequence (DNA): TGTGCCAGCAGCCAAGTTGGGGGGAAGGACACCGGGGAGCTGTTTTTT.